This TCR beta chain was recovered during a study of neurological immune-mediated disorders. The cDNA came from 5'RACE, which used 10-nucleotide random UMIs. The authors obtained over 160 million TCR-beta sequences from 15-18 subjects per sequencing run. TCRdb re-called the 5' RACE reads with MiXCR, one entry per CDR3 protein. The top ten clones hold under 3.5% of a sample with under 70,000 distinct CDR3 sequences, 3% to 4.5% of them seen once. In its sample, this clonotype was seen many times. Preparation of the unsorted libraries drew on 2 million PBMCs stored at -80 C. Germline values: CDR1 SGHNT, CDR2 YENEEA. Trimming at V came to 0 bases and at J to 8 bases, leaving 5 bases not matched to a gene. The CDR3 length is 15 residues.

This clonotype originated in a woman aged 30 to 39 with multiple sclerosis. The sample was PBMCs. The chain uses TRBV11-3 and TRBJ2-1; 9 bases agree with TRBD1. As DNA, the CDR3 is TGTGCCAGCAGCTTAGATGGACAGGGGTGGGATGAGCAGTTCTTC. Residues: CASSLDGQGWDEQFF.